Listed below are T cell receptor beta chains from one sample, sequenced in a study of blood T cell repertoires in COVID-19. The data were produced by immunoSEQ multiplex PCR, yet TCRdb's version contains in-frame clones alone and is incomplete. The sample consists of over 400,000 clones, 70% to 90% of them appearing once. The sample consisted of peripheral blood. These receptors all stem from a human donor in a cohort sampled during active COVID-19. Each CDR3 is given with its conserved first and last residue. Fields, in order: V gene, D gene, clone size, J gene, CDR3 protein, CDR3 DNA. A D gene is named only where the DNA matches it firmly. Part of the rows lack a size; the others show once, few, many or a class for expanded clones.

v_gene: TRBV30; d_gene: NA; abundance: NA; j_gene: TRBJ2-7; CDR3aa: CAWSVGHGASEQYF; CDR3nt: TGTGCCTGGAGTGTTGGACACGGAGCTAGCGAGCAGTACTTC
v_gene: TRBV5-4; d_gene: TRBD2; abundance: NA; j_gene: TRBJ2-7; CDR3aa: CASRVGGELAGSEQYF; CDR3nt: TGTGCCAGCAGGGTCGGAGGGGAACTAGCGGGATCCGAGCAGTACTTC
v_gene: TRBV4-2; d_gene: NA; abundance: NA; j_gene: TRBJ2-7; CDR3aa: CASSQDLEQHYEQYF; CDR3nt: TGTGCCAGCAGCCAAGACCTCGAACAGCACTACGAGCAGTACTTC
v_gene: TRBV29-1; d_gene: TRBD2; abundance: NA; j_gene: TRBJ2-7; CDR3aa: CSVSSGSYEQYF; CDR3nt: TGCAGCGTTTCTAGCGGCTCCTACGAGCAGTACTTC
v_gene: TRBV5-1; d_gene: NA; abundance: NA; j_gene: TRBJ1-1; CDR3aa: CASSEGVWGTEAFF; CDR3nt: TGCGCCAGCAGCGAGGGGGTATGGGGCACTGAAGCTTTCTTT
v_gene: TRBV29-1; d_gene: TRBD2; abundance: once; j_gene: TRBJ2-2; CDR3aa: CSAQRAGANTGELFF; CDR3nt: TGCAGCGCTCAGAGAGCGGGAGCTAACACCGGGGAGCTGTTTTTT
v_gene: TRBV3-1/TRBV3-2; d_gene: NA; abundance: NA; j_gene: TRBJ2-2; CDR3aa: CASSREFRGTGELFF; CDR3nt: TGTGCCAGCAGCCGGGAGTTTCGTGGCACCGGGGAGCTGTTTTTT
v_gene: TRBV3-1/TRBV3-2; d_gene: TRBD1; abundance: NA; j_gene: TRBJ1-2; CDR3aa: CASSQAGTGLSYGYTF; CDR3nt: TGTGCCAGCAGCCAAGCCGGGACAGGGCTTTCTTATGGCTACACCTTC
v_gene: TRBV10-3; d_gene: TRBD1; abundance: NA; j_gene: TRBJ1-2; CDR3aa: CAISGDRQYGYTF; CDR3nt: TGTGCCATCAGTGGGGACAGGCAGTATGGCTACACCTTC
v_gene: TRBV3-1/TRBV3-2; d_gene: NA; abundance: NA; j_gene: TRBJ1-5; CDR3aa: CASSQGGQPQHF; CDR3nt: TGTGCCAGCAGCCAGGGAGGTCAGCCCCAGCATTTT
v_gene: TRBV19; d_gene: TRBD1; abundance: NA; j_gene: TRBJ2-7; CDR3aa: CASSIDRAYEQYF; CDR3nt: TGTGCCAGTAGTATCGACAGGGCCTACGAGCAGTACTTC
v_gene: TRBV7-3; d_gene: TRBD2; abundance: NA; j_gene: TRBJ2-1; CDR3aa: CASSSVAGGPNEQFF; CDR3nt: TGTGCCAGCAGCTCCGTAGCGGGAGGGCCGAATGAGCAGTTCTTC
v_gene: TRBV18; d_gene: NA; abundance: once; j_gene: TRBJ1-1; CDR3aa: CASSPLGAAMNTEAFF; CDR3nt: TGTGCCAGCTCACCACTCGGAGCAGCCATGAACACTGAAGCTTTCTTT
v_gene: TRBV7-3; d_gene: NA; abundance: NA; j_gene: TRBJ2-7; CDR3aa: CASSSTRRDEQYF; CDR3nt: TGTGCCAGCAGCTCGACGAGACGGGACGAGCAGTACTTC
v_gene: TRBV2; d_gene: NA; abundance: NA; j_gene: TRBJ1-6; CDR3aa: CASRALTGYNSPLHF; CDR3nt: TGTGCCAGCAGGGCCCTAACAGGTTATAATTCACCCCTCCACTTT
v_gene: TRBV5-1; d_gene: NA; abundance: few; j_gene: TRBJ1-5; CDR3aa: CASSPGHGDSNQPQHF; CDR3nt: TGCGCCAGCAGCCCGGGACATGGGGATAGCAATCAGCCCCAGCATTTT
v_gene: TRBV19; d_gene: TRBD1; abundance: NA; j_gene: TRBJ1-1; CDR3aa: CASAGRGQGAHTEAFF; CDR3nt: TGTGCCAGCGCGGGGCGGGGACAGGGGGCGCATACTGAAGCTTTCTTT
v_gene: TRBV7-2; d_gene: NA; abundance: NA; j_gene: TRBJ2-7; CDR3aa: CASSFSPLEAYEQYF; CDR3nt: TGTGCCAGCAGCTTCAGCCCCCTCGAGGCCTACGAGCAGTACTTC
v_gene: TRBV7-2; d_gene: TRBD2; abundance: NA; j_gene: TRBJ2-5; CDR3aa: CASTRAAAGGQETQYF; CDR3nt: TGTGCCAGCACCCGGGCGGCAGCGGGAGGTCAAGAGACCCAGTACTTC
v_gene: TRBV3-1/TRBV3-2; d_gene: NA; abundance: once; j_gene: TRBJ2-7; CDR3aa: CASSQEVDNSYEQYF; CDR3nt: TGTGCCAGCAGCCAAGAGGTCGACAATTCCTACGAGCAGTACTTC
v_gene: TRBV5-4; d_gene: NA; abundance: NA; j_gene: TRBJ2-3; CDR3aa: CASSLASGTDTQYF; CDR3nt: TGTGCCAGCAGCTTGGCTAGCGGCACAGATACGCAGTATTTT
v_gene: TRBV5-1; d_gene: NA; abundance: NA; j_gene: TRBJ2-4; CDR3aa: CASSFLESGDIQYF; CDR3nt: TGCGCCAGCAGCTTTCTAGAATCCGGCGACATTCAGTACTTC
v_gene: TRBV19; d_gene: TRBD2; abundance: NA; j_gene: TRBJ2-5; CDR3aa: CASSIDPTSGNKETQYF; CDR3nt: TGTGCCAGTAGTATAGATCCGACTAGCGGGAATAAAGAGACCCAGTACTTC
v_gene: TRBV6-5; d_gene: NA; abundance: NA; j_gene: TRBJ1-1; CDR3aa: CASSRGGLMNTEAFF; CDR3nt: TGTGCCAGCAGTAGAGGCGGCCTTATGAACACTGAAGCTTTCTTT
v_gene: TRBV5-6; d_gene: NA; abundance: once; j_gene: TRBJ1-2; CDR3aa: CASSLSGRRNYGYTF; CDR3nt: TGTGCCAGCAGCTTGTCCGGGAGAAGGAACTATGGCTACACCTTC
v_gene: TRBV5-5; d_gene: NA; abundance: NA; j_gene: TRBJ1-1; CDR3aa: CASSYGLLAFF; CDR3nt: TGTGCCAGCAGCTATGGACTCCTAGCTTTCTTT
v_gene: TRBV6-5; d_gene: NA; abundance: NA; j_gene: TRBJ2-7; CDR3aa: CASHPPGVDEQYF; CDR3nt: TGTGCCAGCCACCCTCCAGGGGTCGACGAGCAGTACTTC
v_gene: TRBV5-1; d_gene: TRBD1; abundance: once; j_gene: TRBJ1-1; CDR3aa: CASSSEDRGSVRTEAFF; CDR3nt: TGCGCCAGCAGCTCTGAGGACAGGGGAAGTGTTAGGACTGAAGCTTTCTTT
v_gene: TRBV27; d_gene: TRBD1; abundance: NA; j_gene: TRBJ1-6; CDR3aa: CASSLDRVGNSPLHF; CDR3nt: TGTGCCAGCAGTCTCGACAGGGTTGGAAATTCACCCCTCCACTTT
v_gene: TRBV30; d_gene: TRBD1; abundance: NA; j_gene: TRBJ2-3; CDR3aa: CAWSGGQGRDTQYF; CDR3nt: TGTGCCTGGAGTGGGGGACAGGGGAGGGATACGCAGTATTTT
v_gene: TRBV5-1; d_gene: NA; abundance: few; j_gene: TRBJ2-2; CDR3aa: CASSLSGPGELFF; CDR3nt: TGCGCCAGCAGCTTATCAGGTCCCGGGGAGCTGTTTTTT
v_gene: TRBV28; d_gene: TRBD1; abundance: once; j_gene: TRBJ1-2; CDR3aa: CASSFRDRPGYGYTF; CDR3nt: TGTGCCAGCAGTTTCCGGGACAGGCCGGGCTATGGCTACACCTTC
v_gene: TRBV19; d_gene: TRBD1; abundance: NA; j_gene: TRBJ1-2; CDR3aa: CASSAQGQGAALSLYGYTF; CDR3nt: TGTGCCAGTAGTGCCCAGGGACAGGGGGCAGCCCTTTCCCTCTATGGCTACACCTTC
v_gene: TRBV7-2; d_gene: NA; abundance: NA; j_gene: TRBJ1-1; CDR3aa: CASSFTGWGTEAFF; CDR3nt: TGTGCCAGCAGCTTTACAGGGTGGGGCACTGAAGCTTTCTTT
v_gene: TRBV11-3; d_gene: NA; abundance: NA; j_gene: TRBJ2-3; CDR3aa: CASSLGAGGSTDTQYF; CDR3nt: TGTGCCAGCAGCCTCGGGGCAGGGGGGAGCACAGATACGCAGTATTTT
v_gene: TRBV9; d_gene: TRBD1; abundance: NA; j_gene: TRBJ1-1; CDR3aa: CASSVDPRQGEAFF; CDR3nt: TGTGCCAGCAGCGTAGATCCCCGACAGGGTGAAGCTTTCTTT